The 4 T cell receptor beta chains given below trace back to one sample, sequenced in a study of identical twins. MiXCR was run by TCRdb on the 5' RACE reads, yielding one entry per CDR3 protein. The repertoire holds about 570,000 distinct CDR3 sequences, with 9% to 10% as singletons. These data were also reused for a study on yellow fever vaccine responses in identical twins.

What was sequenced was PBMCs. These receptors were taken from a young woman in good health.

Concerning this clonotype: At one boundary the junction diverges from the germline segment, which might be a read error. The CDR3 sequence is CCARDNVEGFSYEQYF. The CDR3 DNA sequence: TGCTGTGCTAGAGATAATGTCGAGGGATTCTCCTACGAGCAGTACTTC. V and J are TRBV20-1 and TRBJ2-7; TRBD2 is a possible D gene (5 bases). CDR1 and CDR2 (germline): DFQATT, SNEGSKA (reference sequence). CDR3 length equals 16 residues.

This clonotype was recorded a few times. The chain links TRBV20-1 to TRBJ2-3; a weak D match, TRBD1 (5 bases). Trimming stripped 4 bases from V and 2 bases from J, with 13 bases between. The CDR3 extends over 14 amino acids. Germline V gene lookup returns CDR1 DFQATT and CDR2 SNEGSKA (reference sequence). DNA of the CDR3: TGCAGTGCTAAGGGCCAGGGAAACACAGATACGCAGTATTTT. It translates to CSAKGQGNTDTQYF.

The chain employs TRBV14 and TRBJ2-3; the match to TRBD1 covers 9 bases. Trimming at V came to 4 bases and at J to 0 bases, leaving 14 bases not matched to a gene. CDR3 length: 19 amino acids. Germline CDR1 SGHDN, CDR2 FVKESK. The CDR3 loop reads CASSRRDRVLGISTDTQYF. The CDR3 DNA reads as TGTGCCAGCAGCCGCCGGGACAGGGTCCTCGGGATTAGCACAGATACGCAGTATTTT.

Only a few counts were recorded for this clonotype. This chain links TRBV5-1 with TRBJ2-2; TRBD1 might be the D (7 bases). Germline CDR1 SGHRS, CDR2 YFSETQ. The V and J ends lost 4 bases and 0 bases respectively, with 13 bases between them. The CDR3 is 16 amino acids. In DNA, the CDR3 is TGCGCCAGCAGCAGGCGGGACAGTCCGAACACCGGGGAGCTGTTTTTT. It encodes CASSRRDSPNTGELFF.